The clone carrying this T cell receptor beta chain was observed once. The same CDR3 is also encoded by other DNA sequences in this sample. Treatment in this sample: over 15 received Ad26.COV2.S at low or high dose, single or two shots; roughly five received placebo; per-sample allocation not given. Sampling was done on day 63 after the first vaccine or placebo injection. V was trimmed by 1 base and J by 5 bases, leaving 5 bases between them. CDR3 size: 12 residues. Germline V gene data show CDR1 as SGHAT and CDR2 as FQNNGV. This record belongs to a study of Ad26.COV2.S vaccination and SARS-CoV-2 variants. Libraries were prepared by immunoSEQ multiplex PCR; TCRdb keeps only in-frame clonotypes and omits some of them. This sample yields fewer than 800,000 clones, of which 89% are seen a single time; about 1.5% belongs to the top ten.

The receptor was isolated from a person aged 18-65 years who received the Ad26.COV2.S COVID-19 vaccine or a placebo. The sequencing here drew on peripheral blood, taken in a trial of Ad26.COV2.S vaccine versus placebo. The chain has TRBV11-2 and TRBJ2-5, with no clear D. CDR3 protein: CASSLGEETQYF. The CDR3, as DNA: TGTGCCAGCAGCTTAGGAGAGGAGACCCAGTACTTC.